This T cell receptor (beta chain) was identified during a study of blood T cell repertoires in COVID-19. Overall study context: Researchers got acute and convalescent COVID-19 samples from the United States, Italy and Spain. Sample material is recorded as cDNA or gDNA derived from T cells, B-cell-depleted T cells, or PBMCs.

The study recruited people aged roughly 18 to 95 years across around 24 US areas. Clinical history reported by participants formed the basis on which cohorts were assigned. CDR1 is KGHDR and CDR2 is SFDVKD in the germline V gene. CDR3 length equals 17 residues. V shed 3 bases and J 2 bases; nucleotides not matched to a gene: 6. Only in-frame clones appear in the TCRdb table, and some are missing; sequencing was by immunoSEQ multiplex PCR. The sample has about 250,000 clones, about 90% seen once. This receptor was obtained from a woman aged 30 to 39 with acute COVID-19. J is TRBJ2-1 and V is TRBV24-1, with 10 bases aligning to TRBD2. Sample: PBMCs or T cells enriched from blood (not recorded which). The CDR3 DNA is TGTGCCACCAGTGATATTAGCGGGGGGCCTACCTACAATGAGCAGTTCTTC. This translates into CATSDISGGPTYNEQFF.